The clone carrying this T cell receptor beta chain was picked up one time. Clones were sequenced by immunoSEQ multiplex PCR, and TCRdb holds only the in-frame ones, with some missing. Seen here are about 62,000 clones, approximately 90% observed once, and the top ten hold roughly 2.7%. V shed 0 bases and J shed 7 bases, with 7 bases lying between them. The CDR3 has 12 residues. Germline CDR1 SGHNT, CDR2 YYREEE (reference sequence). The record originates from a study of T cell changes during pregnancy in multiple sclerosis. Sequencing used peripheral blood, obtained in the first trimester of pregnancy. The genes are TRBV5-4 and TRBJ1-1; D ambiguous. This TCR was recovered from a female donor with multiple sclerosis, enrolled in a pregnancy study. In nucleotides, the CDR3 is TGTGCCAGCAGCTTGGCGCGGAGTGAAGCTTTCTTT. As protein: CASSLARSEAFF.